The 12 T cell receptor beta chains below all came from one sample that was sequenced in a study of blood T cells in healthy people across ages. Sample-barcoded 5' priming and a J-beta primer mix drove a second PCR of roughly 6 to 12 cycles. Using its own MiXCR run on the 5' RACE reads, TCRdb lists one record per CDR3 protein. The data show 710,000 or so distinct CDR3 sequences, with roughly 32% seen just once and 15% held by the top ten. Source material: blood. Source of these receptors: a woman aged 80 or over in good health.

The sample holds many counts of this clonotype. V and J are TRBV7-2 and TRBJ2-5; possibly TRBD2 for D (6 bases). Germline V gene data show CDR1 as SGHTA and CDR2 as FQGNSA. With 8 bases removed from V and 2 bases from J, the gap between germline ends came to 24 bases. This CDR3 comprises 17 residues. DNA for the CDR3: TGTGCCAGCTCCCCAATGGGACCCGGGACTTCGCAAGAGACCCAGTACTTC. It is translated as CASSPMGPGTSQETQYF.

On this clonotype: This may stem from a read error, because a much larger clone lies one nucleotide away. This chain connects TRBV20-1 to TRBJ2-7; unclear D gene. The CDR3 runs 11 residues. The germline V gene has CDR1 DFQATT and CDR2 SNEGSKA (reference sequence). CDR3 protein: CRARALYEQYF. CDR3 bases: TGCAGGGCTAGAGCACTGTACGAGCAGTACTTC.

This clonotype appeared many times. The chain has TRBV9 and TRBJ2-3; 12 positions match TRBD2. The CDR3 totals 17 residues. Germline CDR1 reads SGDLS; CDR2 reads YYNGEE. J gave up 3 bases and V 2 bases, and 7 bases lay outside the gene matches. The DNA for the CDR3 is TGTGCCAGCAGCGTCTCACTAGCGGGGGGCGGTACAGATACGCAGTATTTT. It translates to CASSVSLAGGGTDTQYF.

In this sample, this clonotype turned up many times. J is TRBJ2-6 and V is TRBV7-2; unclear D gene. This CDR3 region has 17 residues. CDR1 and CDR2 from the germline V gene are SGHTA and FQGNSA. Trimming left V 3 bases short and J 0 bases short, with 12 bases between. CDR3 DNA: TGTGCCAGCAGCTTGGGCAGGTTCATCTCTGGGGCCAACGTCCTGACTTTC. Translation: CASSLGRFISGANVLTF. The whole variable domain, remainder taken from reference TRBV7-2 and TRBJ2-6, is GAGVSQSPSNKVTEKGKDVELRCDPISGHTALYWYRQSLGQGLEFLIYFQGNSAPDKSGLPSDRFSAERTGGSVSTLTIQRTQQEDSAVYLCASSLGRFISGANVLTFGAGSRLTVL.

This clonotype has more than one count but fewer than ten. The J gene is TRBJ2-5, the V gene TRBV3-1; 8 nucleotides agree with TRBD1. The CDR3 is 16 residues long. The trim removed 4 bases at V and 4 bases at J, leaving 11 bases unmatched. CDR1 and CDR2 from the germline V gene are LGHDT and YNNKEL (reference sequence). The CDR3 nucleotides are TGTGCCAGCAGCCGGTTCCCGTTAGGACAGGGAGAGACCCAGTACTTC. This codes for CASSRFPLGQGETQYF.

This clonotype was observed many times. V gene TRBV5-6 combines with J gene TRBJ2-7; a possible D gene is TRBD2 (6 bases). The V end lost 0 bases, the J end lost 3 bases, and 10 bases lay between the germline ends. The CDR3 runs to 14 residues. Germline CDR1 is SGHDT and CDR2 is YYEEEE. In nucleotides, the CDR3 is TGTGCCAGCAGCTTGGGGGGGGACTTCTACGAGCAGTACTTC. This gives the protein CASSLGGDFYEQYF.

This clonotype was counted many times. J is TRBJ2-7 and V is TRBV27; 9 positions match TRBD1. This CDR3 has 16 residues. Trimming at V came to 6 bases and at J to 1 base, leaving 10 bases not matched to a gene. The germline gives CDR1 MNHEY, CDR2 SMNVEV (reference sequence). CDR3 nucleotide sequence: TGTGCCAGCAGCCCAAGTCCGGGACAGGGATCCTACGAGCAGTACTTC. It specifies CASSPSPGQGSYEQYF.

In its sample, this clonotype was seen many times. The chain couples TRBV7-3 to TRBJ2-7; 9 nucleotides match TRBD2. The CDR3 has 11 amino acids. Germline V gene data show CDR1 as SGHTA and CDR2 as FQGTGA. The CDR3 sequence is CDRGGVYEQYF. As DNA, the CDR3 is TGTGATCGCGGGGGGGTCTACGAGCAGTACTTC.

This clonotype was seen many times. The chain employs TRBV11-1 and TRBJ2-1, with 10 bases lining up with TRBD2. V lost 2 bases, J lost 5 bases, and 9 bases stayed unmatched. This CDR3 comprises 17 residues. The germline CDR1 and CDR2 sequences are SGHAT and FQDESV (reference sequence). As DNA, the CDR3 is TGTGCCAGCAGCTTAACTTTTCTAGCGGGGGACGACAATGAGCAGTTCTTC. This encodes CASSLTFLAGDDNEQFF.

The sample holds many counts of this clonotype. CDR3 in DNA: TGTGCCAGCAGTTATGCTCTAACGAGGGGTGAGACCCAGTACTTC. Amino acid sequence: CASSYALTRGETQYF. This sequence joins TRBV6-6 and TRBJ2-5; D tentatively fits TRBD1 or TRBD2 (5 bases each). The germline V gene encodes CDR1 MNHNY and CDR2 SVGAGI (reference sequence). Trimming cost V 3 bases and J 5 bases, with 16 bases left between them. The CDR3 consists of 15 residues.

The J gene is TRBJ2-7, the V gene TRBV13, with D hard to call. CDR3 length: 12 residues. In germline, CDR1 is PRHDT, CDR2 FYEKMQ (reference sequence). V was clipped by 2 bases and J by 5 bases, with 7 bases between them. CDR3 sequence: CASSLQGNEQYF. The CDR3 DNA sequence: TGTGCCAGCAGCTTACAAGGGAACGAGCAGTACTTC. The complete variable domain, with remaining parts taken from reference TRBV13 and TRBJ2-7, reads AAGVIQSPRHLIKEKRETATLKCYPIPRHDTVYWYQQGPGQDPQFLISFYEKMQSDKGSIPDRFSAQQFSDYHSELNMSSLELGDSALYFCASSLQGNEQYFGPGTRLTVT.

The chain uses TRBV9 and TRBJ2-1; D is uncertain. From germline, CDR1 is SGDLS and CDR2 YYNGEE. The CDR3 sequence is 15 residues long. The V gene lost 3 bases and the J gene lost 2 bases, with 12 bases spanning the gap. CDR3 region: CASSARTSPYNEQFF. The CDR3, as DNA: TGTGCCAGCAGCGCCCGAACTTCACCCTACAATGAGCAGTTCTTC. The variable domain in full, with the rest retrieved from reference TRBV9 and TRBJ2-1, is DSGVTQTPKHLITATGQRVTLRCSPRSGDLSVYWYQQSLDQGLQFLIQYYNGEERAKGNILERFSAQQFPDLHSELNLSSLELGDSALYFCASSARTSPYNEQFFGPGTRLTVL.